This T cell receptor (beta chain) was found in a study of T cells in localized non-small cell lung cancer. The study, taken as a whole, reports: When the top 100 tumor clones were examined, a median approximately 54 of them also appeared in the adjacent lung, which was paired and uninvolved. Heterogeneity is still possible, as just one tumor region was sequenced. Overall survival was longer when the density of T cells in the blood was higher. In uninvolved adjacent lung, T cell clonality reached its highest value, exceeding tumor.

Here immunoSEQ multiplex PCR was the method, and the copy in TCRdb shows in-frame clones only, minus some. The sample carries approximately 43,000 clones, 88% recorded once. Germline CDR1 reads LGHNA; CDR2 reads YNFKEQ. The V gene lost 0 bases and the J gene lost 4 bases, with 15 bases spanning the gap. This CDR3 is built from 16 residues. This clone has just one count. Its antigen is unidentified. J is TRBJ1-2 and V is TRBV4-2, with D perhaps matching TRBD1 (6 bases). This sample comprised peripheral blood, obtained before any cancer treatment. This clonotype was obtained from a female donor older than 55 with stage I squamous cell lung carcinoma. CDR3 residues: CASSQEQMGGSYGYTF. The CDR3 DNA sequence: TGTGCCAGCAGCCAAGAACAAATGGGGGGCAGCTATGGCTACACCTTC.